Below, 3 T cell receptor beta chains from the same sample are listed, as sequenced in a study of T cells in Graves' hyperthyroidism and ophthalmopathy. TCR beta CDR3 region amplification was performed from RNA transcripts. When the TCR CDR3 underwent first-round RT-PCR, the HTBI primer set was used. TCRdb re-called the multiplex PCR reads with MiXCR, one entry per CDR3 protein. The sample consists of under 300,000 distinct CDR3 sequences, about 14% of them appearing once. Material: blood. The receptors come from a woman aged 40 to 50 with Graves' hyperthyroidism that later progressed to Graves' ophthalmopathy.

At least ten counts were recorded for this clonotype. CDR3 loop: CASSPLLGAGGLNGELFF. As DNA, the CDR3 is TGTGCCAGCAGTCCCCTACTGGGCGCGGGAGGTTTGAACGGGGAGCTGTTTTTT. The genes are TRBV6-1 and TRBJ2-2, with 8 nucleotides matching TRBD2. Trimming cost V 5 bases and J 7 bases; bases outside gene matches: 18. Looked up from germline, CDR1 is MNHNS and CDR2 is SASEGT. CDR3 length equals 18 residues.

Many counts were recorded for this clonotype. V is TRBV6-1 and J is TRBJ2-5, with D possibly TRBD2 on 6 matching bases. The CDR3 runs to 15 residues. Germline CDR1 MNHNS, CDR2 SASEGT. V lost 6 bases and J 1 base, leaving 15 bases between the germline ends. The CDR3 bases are TGTGCCAGCAGAACCCGGGACTTCCGCCAAGAGACCCAGTACTTC. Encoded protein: CASRTRDFRQETQYF.

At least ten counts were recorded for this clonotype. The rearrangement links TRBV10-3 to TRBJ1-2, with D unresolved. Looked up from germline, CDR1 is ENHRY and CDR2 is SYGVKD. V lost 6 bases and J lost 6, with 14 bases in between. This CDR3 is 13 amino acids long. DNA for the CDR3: TGTGCCATCAGCCAGAGAGGATTAGATGGCTACACCTTC. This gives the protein CAISQRGLDGYTF.